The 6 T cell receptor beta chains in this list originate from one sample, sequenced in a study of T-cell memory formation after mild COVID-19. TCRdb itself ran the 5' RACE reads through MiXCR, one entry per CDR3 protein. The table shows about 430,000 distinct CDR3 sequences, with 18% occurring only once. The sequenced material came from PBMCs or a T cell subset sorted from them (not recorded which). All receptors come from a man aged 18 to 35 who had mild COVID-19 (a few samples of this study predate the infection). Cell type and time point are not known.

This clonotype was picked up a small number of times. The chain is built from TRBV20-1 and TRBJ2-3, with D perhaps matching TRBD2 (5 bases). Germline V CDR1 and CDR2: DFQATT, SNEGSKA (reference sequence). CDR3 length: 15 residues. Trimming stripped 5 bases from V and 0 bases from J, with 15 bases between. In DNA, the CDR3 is TGCAGTGCTGAGAGCGGAGAAGCTAGCACAGATACGCAGTATTTT. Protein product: CSAESGEASTDTQYF.

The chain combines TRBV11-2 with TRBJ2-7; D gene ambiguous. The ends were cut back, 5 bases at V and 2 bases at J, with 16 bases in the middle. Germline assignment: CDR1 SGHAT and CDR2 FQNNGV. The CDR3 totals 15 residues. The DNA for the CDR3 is TGTGCCAGCAGCGTCCCGTTTCGACAAGCCTACGAGCAGTACTTC. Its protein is CASSVPFRQAYEQYF.

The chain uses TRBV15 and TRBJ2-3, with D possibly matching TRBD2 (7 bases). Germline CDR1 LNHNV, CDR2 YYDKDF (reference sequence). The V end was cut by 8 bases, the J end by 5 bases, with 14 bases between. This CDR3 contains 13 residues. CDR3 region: CATGGGPIDTQYF. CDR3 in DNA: TGTGCCACCGGGGGGGGGCCCATAGATACGCAGTATTTT. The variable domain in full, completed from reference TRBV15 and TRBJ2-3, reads DAMVIQNPRYQVTQFGKPVTLSCSQTLNHNVMYWYQQKSSQAPKLLFHYYDKDFNNEADTPDNFQSRRPNTSFCFLDIRSPGLGDTAMYLCATGGGPIDTQYFGPGTRLTVL.

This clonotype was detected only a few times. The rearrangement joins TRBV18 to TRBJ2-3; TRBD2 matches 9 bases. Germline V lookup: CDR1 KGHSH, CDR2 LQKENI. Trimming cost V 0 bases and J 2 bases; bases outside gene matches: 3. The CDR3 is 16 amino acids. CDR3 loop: CASSPPLAGTTDTQYF. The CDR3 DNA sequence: TGTGCCAGCTCACCACCCCTAGCGGGAACCACAGATACGCAGTATTTT.

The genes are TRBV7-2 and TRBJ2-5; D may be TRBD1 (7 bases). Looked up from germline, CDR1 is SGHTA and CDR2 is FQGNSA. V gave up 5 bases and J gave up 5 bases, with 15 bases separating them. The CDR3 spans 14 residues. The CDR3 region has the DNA TGTGCCAGCAGCACCTGGACAGGAGGGGAGACCCAGTACTTC. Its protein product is CASSTWTGGETQYF.

DNA of the CDR3: TGCAGTGCTCAAGGGAACACCGCCTACGAGCAGTACTTC. Its protein is CSAQGNTAYEQYF. The V gene is TRBV20-1, the J gene TRBJ2-7, with D unresolved. CDR1 is DFQATT and CDR2 is SNEGSKA in the germline V gene (reference sequence). The CDR3 is 13 residues long. Deletions cut 5 bases from V and 2 bases from J, with 13 bases between.